Shown below are 10 T cell receptor beta chains from a single sample sequenced in a study of T-cell reconstitution after alpha-beta-depleted transplantation in children. Unique molecular identifiers were built into the TCRbeta library. Each CDR3 protein gets one entry after TCRdb re-called the PCR reads with MiXCR. The repertoire consists of 300,000 to 400,000 distinct CDR3 sequences, with about 14% occurring once and the leading ten covering roughly 4.5%. The specimen was PBMCs, collected from the stem cell graft. The receptors shown here come from a human donor who donated a stem cell graft to a child with Fanconi anemia.

This clonotype was picked up a small number of times. The genes are TRBV28 and TRBJ1-4, with a weak D call TRBD1 (6 bases). With 8 bases removed from V and 7 bases from J, the gap between germline ends came to 11 bases. This CDR3 is 12 amino acids long. Per germline, CDR1 MDHEN and CDR2 SYDVKM. This chain's CDR3 is CASRTAPEKLFF. Here the CDR3 DNA reads TGTGCCAGCCGGACAGCCCCTGAAAAACTGTTTTTT. Based on the CDR3 plus reference TRBV28 and TRBJ1-4, the full variable domain is DVKVTQSSRYLVKRTGEKVFLECVQDMDHENMFWYRQDPGLGLRLIYFSYDVKMKEKGDIPEGYSVSREKKERFSLILESASTNQTSMYLCASRTAPEKLFFGSGTQLSVL.

This clonotype showed up just a few times. The V call is TRBV29-1, the J call TRBJ2-3; TRBD2 might be the D (6 bases). The V and J ends lost 3 bases and 6 bases respectively, with 16 bases between them. The CDR3 is 14 residues long. Germline V gene sequence: CDR1 SQVTM, CDR2 ANQGSEA. CDR3 residues: CSVDRRDSADTQYF. The CDR3 DNA reads TGCAGCGTTGACCGGAGGGATAGCGCGGATACGCAGTATTTT.

This clonotype appeared many times. The genes are TRBV10-3 and TRBJ2-1; D tentatively fits TRBD1 or TRBD2 (5 bases each). Germline assignment: CDR1 ENHRY and CDR2 SYGVKD. CDR3 length: 16 residues. Trimming shortened V by 4 bases and J by 1 base, and 14 bases separated the two germline ends. The CDR3 DNA reads TGTGCCATCAGTGGGGACCGAGGCGAGTCCTACAATGAGCAGTTCTTC. It specifies CAISGDRGESYNEQFF.

V is TRBV7-2 and J is TRBJ1-2; no clear D. There are 12 residues in the CDR3. Germline CDR1 is SGHTA and CDR2 is FQGNSA. Trimming took off 3 bases at V and 4 bases at J, with 6 bases between the two ends. As DNA, the CDR3 is TGTGCCAGCAGCTTGTCTACCTATGGCTACACCTTC. It codes for CASSLSTYGYTF.

This clonotype was counted between two and nine times. The CDR3 here is CAWQESSYEQYF. As DNA, the CDR3 is TGTGCCTGGCAGGAGAGCTCCTACGAGCAGTACTTC. The rearrangement joins TRBV30 to TRBJ2-7; D gene uncertain. The CDR3 totals 12 residues. Trimming removed 5 bases at V and 0 bases at J, with 8 bases between. In germline, CDR1 is GTSNPN, CDR2 SVGIG (reference sequence).

The CDR3 nucleotides are TGTGCCAGCAGCTTAGCCCTCGGAGGACAGGGACCCGGGGAGCTGTTTTTT. The encoded protein is CASSLALGGQGPGELFF. The chain uses TRBV7-9 and TRBJ2-2, with 8 nucleotides matching TRBD1. V dropped 0 bases and J dropped 6; count of bases not matched to a gene: 9. CDR3 length equals 17 residues. From germline, CDR1 is SEHNR and CDR2 FQNEAQ (reference sequence). The entire variable domain, with the rest obtained from reference TRBV7-9 and TRBJ2-2, is as follows: DTGVSQNPRHKITKRGQNVTFRCDPISEHNRLYWYRQTLGQGPEFLTYFQNEAQLEKSRLLSDRFSAERPKGSFSTLEIQRTEQGDSAMYLCASSLALGGQGPGELFFGEGSRLTVL.

This clonotype turned up a few times. The chain combines TRBV19 with TRBJ1-1; the D is unclear. The CDR3 has 14 amino acids. Trimming pared 7 bases from V and 0 bases from J, leaving 12 bases between. CDR1 and CDR2 (germline): LNHDA, SQIVND (reference sequence). CDR3 amino acids: CASKEGIMNTEAFF. Written as DNA, the CDR3 is TGTGCCAGTAAAGAGGGCATCATGAACACTGAAGCTTTCTTT.

The chain is built from TRBV20-1 and TRBJ2-7; 9 bases align to TRBD1. Germline V gives CDR1 DFQATT, CDR2 SNEGSKA (reference sequence). V trimming: 7 bases; J trimming: 2 bases; junction bases outside the gene matches: 9. The length of the CDR3 is 14 residues. DNA for the CDR3: TGCAGTGACGACGGACAGGGGACCCCCTACGAGCAGTACGTC. This translates into CSDDGQGTPYEQYV.

This clonotype was counted ten times or more. This chain connects TRBV3-1 to TRBJ2-1; unclear D gene. CDR1 and CDR2 (germline): LGHDT, YNNKEL (reference sequence). CDR3 length equals 11 residues. Trimming pared 0 bases from V and 10 bases from J, leaving 4 bases between. The CDR3 bases are TGTGCCAGCAGCCAAGAAGGCGAGCAGTTCTTC. It specifies CASSQEGEQFF.

This clonotype showed up many times. The genes are TRBV5-1 and TRBJ2-1, with D possibly matching TRBD1 (5 bases). This CDR3 has 12 residues. CDR1 is SGHRS, CDR2 YFSETQ, per germline. The ends were cut back, 5 bases at V and 3 bases at J, with 6 bases in the middle. CDR3 bases: TGCGCCAGCAGGGACAACTACAATGAGCAGTTCTTC. Protein: CASRDNYNEQFF.